This T cell receptor beta chain was found in a study of CD8 T cells in ankylosing spondylitis. The table lists this clonotype with a few counts. Antigen unknown. For TCR beta, libraries came from quantitative 5'-RACE with molecular barcodes. TCRdb called the 5' RACE reads again in MiXCR, with one record for every CDR3 protein. The table lists 390,000 or so distinct CDR3 sequences, around 20% of them singletons, with roughly 16% in the top ten. This CDR3 is 16 amino acids long. Germline V gene sequence: CDR1 SGHVS, CDR2 FQNEAQ. V dropped 3 bases and J dropped 0 bases, with 12 bases sitting between them. Findings and caveats of the study: Blood from ankylosing spondylitis patients appeared to carry a characteristic roughly eight-variant TCR beta motif. Reportedly, disease-linked clones are significantly enriched in ankylosing spondylitis patients' matched synovial fluid. Disease-linked clones bore a CD8+ phenotype, appearing relatively rarely in peripheral blood.

This receptor was identified in a male donor with ankylosing spondylitis. This sequence joins TRBV7-8 and TRBJ2-1, with a weak D call TRBD2 (5 bases). Input material: blood, either unsorted or a sorted T cell fraction (not recorded which). CDR3 in amino acids: CASSFSMGSSYNEQFF. Here the CDR3 DNA reads TGTGCCAGCAGCTTCTCAATGGGGAGCTCCTACAATGAGCAGTTCTTC.